A single sample gave rise to the 24 T cell receptor beta chains below, sequenced in a study of T cell repertoires in cytomegalovirus infection. MiXCR was run by TCRdb on the reads, yielding one entry per CDR3 protein. The sample includes around 94,000 distinct CDR3 sequences, 15% to 20% seen only once; the top ten take 8%. The source material was PBMCs. The receptors stem from a human donor in good health (CMV status not recorded). Some clones in this sample may be carry-over from other donors' samples.

This clonotype was found a few times. This sequence joins TRBV4-1 and TRBJ1-3; TRBD1 matches 7 bases. Germline CDR1 and CDR2: MGHRA and YSYEKL. The ends lost 0 bases at V and 4 bases at J; junction bases unmatched: 6. The CDR3 contains 16 residues. DNA of the CDR3: TGCGCCAGCAGCCAAGACCAAAGGGGGCGCGGAAACACCATATATTTT. This encodes CASSQDQRGRGNTIYF.

This clonotype was detected many times. The chain has TRBV7-2 and TRBJ1-2; D might be TRBD1 (5 bases). Trimming removed 5 bases from V and 8 bases from J, with 12 bases in between. This CDR3 is built from 12 residues. Germline V CDR1 and CDR2: SGHTA, FQGNSA. CDR3 nucleotide sequence: TGTGCCAGCAGCGTCCAGGGTGGAGGCTACACCTTC. Protein: CASSVQGGGYTF. Full variable domain (rest looked up from reference TRBV7-2 and TRBJ1-2): GAGVSQSPSNKVTEKGKDVELRCDPISGHTALYWYRQSLGQGLEFLIYFQGNSAPDKSGLPSDRFSAERTGGSVSTLTIQRTQQEDSAVYLCASSVQGGGYTFGSGTRLTVV.

This clonotype was observed many times. The chain joins TRBV7-2 to TRBJ2-3; the D gene is possibly TRBD1 (6 bases). The CDR3 runs 15 residues. V shed 3 bases and J shed 4 bases, with 14 bases lying between them. Germline assignment: CDR1 SGHTA and CDR2 FQGNSA. The CDR3 protein is CASSLTGTPADTQYF. CDR3 nucleotides: TGTGCCAGCAGCTTGACAGGTACTCCCGCAGATACGCAGTATTTT.

This clonotype showed up many times. The chain carries TRBV6-2 or TRBV6-3 and TRBJ2-3, with a tentative D call TRBD2 (5 bases). Trimming removed 6 bases from V and 5 bases from J, with 15 bases in between. From germline, CDR1 is MNHEY and CDR2 SVGEGT. CDR3 length: 14 residues. The CDR3 region is CASRRDGVQDTQYF. The CDR3 nucleotides read TGTGCCAGCAGGAGGGATGGGGTTCAAGATACGCAGTATTTT.

A few counts support this clonotype. The chain uses TRBV2 and TRBJ1-1, with TRBD1 as a possible D gene (5 bases). CDR1 is SNHLY, CDR2 FYNNEI, per germline. The CDR3 has 15 amino acids. V was shortened by 5 bases and J by 5 bases, with 18 bases between the two germline ends. Written as DNA, the CDR3 is TGTGCCAGCAGTTTGGACACCGGGGATGGGACTGAAGCTTTCTTT. Residues: CASSLDTGDGTEAFF.

About this clonotype: At one end, the junction sequence differs from germline, possibly due to a read error. J is TRBJ2-3 and V is TRBV4-2; 12 nucleotides match TRBD2. The length of the CDR3 is 17 residues. Germline CDR1 and CDR2: LGHNA and YNFKEQ. This CDR3 is CASSQDLTSGGTVTQYF. CDR3 nucleotides: TGTGCCAGCAGCCAAGATCTGACTAGCGGGGGCACAGTTACGCAGTATTTT.

This clonotype was recorded at least ten times. The genes are TRBV6-2 or TRBV6-3 and TRBJ2-6; D tentatively fits TRBD1 or TRBD2 (5 bases each). This CDR3 has 15 amino acids. V was shortened by 4 bases and J by 2 bases, with 9 bases between the two germline ends. Germline V CDR1 and CDR2: MNHEY, SVGEGT. DNA of the CDR3: TGTGCCAGCAGTTCGTGGGGACCTGGGGCCAACGTCCTGACTTTC. Translation: CASSSWGPGANVLTF.

This clonotype was found many times. The J gene is TRBJ1-2, the V gene TRBV7-2; D not resolved. The germline V gene encodes CDR1 SGHTA and CDR2 FQGNSA. This CDR3 region has 14 residues. The V and J ends lost 5 bases and 1 base respectively, with 11 bases between them. The DNA for the CDR3 is TGTGCCAGCAGCCCGGGGTGGGATAACTATGGCTACACCTTC. Its protein product is CASSPGWDNYGYTF.

In this sample, this clonotype turned up many times. The rearrangement uses TRBV12-3 or TRBV12-4 and TRBJ2-1; 10 bases are a match to TRBD2. Trimming at V came to 6 bases and at J to 5 bases, leaving 10 bases not matched to a gene. The CDR3 has 16 amino acids. DNA for the CDR3: TGTGCCAGCAGCCATAGCGGGGGGCGACTAAACAATGAGCAGTTCTTC. It yields the protein CASSHSGGRLNNEQFF.

This chain links TRBV4-2 with TRBJ2-2, with D tentatively TRBD1 (6 bases). The CDR3 length is 16 residues. V was cut by 1 base and J by 7 bases, with 16 bases left in between. Germline V gene data show CDR1 as LGHNA and CDR2 as YNFKEQ. CDR3 residues: CASSQVAGTPGGELFF. CDR3 nucleotides: TGTGCCAGCAGCCAAGTCGCTGGGACACCCGGCGGGGAGCTGTTTTTT.

This clonotype turned up a few times. This sequence joins TRBV10-3 and TRBJ2-1, with D possibly being TRBD2 (6 bases). Germline V gene lookup returns CDR1 ENHRY and CDR2 SYGVKD. CDR3 length: 13 amino acids. V was trimmed by 6 bases and J by 4 bases, leaving 10 bases between them. CDR3 amino acids: CAISGDLYNEQFF. The CDR3 region has the DNA TGTGCCATCAGCGGGGACTTGTACAATGAGCAGTTCTTC.

V is TRBV20-1 and J is TRBJ1-6; 9 bases fit TRBD1. J was trimmed by 7 bases and V by 6 bases; bases with no gene match: 7. CDR3 size: 14 residues. Germline values: CDR1 DFQATT, CDR2 SNEGSKA (reference sequence). Written as DNA, the CDR3 is TGCAGTGCGGTGGACAGGGGATTGAATTCACCCCTCCACTTT. This gives the protein CSAVDRGLNSPLHF.

This clonotype was counted between two and nine times. The V and J genes are TRBV11-2 and TRBJ2-4, with D possibly TRBD2 on 5 matching bases. Germline-derived CDR1 and CDR2 are SGHAT and FQNNGV. Trimming removed 5 bases at V and 0 bases at J, with 17 bases between. The CDR3 has 17 amino acids. CDR3: CASSNTPPGLAKNIQYF. The CDR3 bases are TGTGCCAGCAGCAATACCCCCCCGGGGTTAGCCAAAAACATTCAGTACTTC.

This clonotype was found many times. This chain uses TRBV6-6 with TRBJ2-5; D is possibly TRBD1 or TRBD2 (6 bases each). The CDR3 contains 18 residues. Germline CDR1 reads MNHNY; CDR2 reads SVGAGI (reference sequence). V was pared by 4 bases and J by 5 bases, with 26 bases between. The CDR3 DNA follows: TGTGCCAGCAGTTCCGAGCTATCTAGGGGGACTCCACCGGAGACCCAGTACTTC. It specifies CASSSELSRGTPPETQYF.

This clonotype was detected a few times. The V call is TRBV29-1, the J call TRBJ2-3, with 10 nucleotides matching TRBD1. Germline V CDR1 and CDR2: SQVTM, ANQGSEA. J gave up 5 bases and V 7 bases, and 9 bases lay outside the gene matches. The CDR3 is 14 amino acids. Written as DNA, the CDR3 is TGCAGCGCCTCCGGGACAGGGGCGGGAGATACGCAGTATTTT. It specifies CSASGTGAGDTQYF.

At least ten counts were recorded for this clonotype. CDR3: CASSLSGVYNSPLHF. The CDR3 bases are TGTGCCAGCAGCTTATCCGGGGTCTATAATTCACCCCTCCACTTT. The chain employs TRBV7-2 and TRBJ1-6; D uncertain. The germline gives CDR1 SGHTA, CDR2 FQGNSA. This CDR3 is built from 15 residues. V was pared by 2 bases and J by 3 bases, with 8 bases between.

Notes on this clonotype: A read error is possible here, since a much larger clone lies one base away. The chain employs TRBV6-2 or TRBV6-3 and TRBJ2-1; D remains unclear. The CDR3 is 12 residues long. Germline V gives CDR1 MNHEY, CDR2 SVGEGT. The CDR3 DNA reads TGTGCCAGCAGTTACTCGGTACATGAGCAGCTCTTC. Its protein product is CASSYSVHEQLF.

This clonotype was counted a single time. V usage is TRBV20-1 and J usage is TRBJ1-1; D call uncertain. Trimming took 5 bases from V and 1 from J, leaving 11 bases between them. Germline assignment: CDR1 DFQATT and CDR2 SNEGSKA (reference sequence). This CDR3 is 13 amino acids long. This CDR3 is CSAGGSPNTEAFF. The CDR3 DNA reads TGCAGTGCTGGAGGCAGTCCGAACACTGAAGCTTTCTTT.

This clonotype was counted a few times. The rearrangement links TRBV15 to TRBJ2-5; 9 nucleotides match TRBD2. With V trimmed by 0 bases and J by 10 bases, 9 bases remained unmatched. The CDR3 has 15 amino acids. Germline CDR1 and CDR2: LNHNV and YYDKDF (reference sequence). The CDR3 coding sequence is TGTGCCACCAGCAGAGACGGCGGGGGGGCTCTCGTCCAGTACTTC. This codes for CATSRDGGGALVQYF.

The V and J genes are TRBV2 and TRBJ2-3; tentative D call: TRBD1 (6 bases). V gave up 6 bases and J gave up 4 bases, with 8 bases separating them. The CDR3 sequence is 12 residues long. The germline CDR1 and CDR2 sequences are SNHLY and FYNNEI. The CDR3 protein is CASSGQSDTQYF. The DNA for the CDR3 is TGTGCCAGCAGCGGACAGTCAGATACGCAGTATTTT. Based on the CDR3 plus reference TRBV2 and TRBJ2-3, the full variable domain is EPEVTQTPSHQVTQMGQEVILRCVPISNHLYFYWYRQILGQKVEFLVSFYNNEISEKSEIFDDQFSVERPDGSNFTLKIRSTKLEDSAMYFCASSGQSDTQYFGPGTRLTVL.

This clonotype occurred a few times. The rearrangement joins TRBV29-1 to TRBJ2-7; weak D call: TRBD1 (6 bases). The CDR3 extends over 13 amino acids. Trimming shortened V by 4 bases and J by 2 bases, and 12 bases separated the two germline ends. Germline lookup yields CDR1 SQVTM and CDR2 ANQGSEA. CDR3 DNA: TGCAGCGTTGGCAGGGGACGAACCTACGAGCAGTACTTC. As protein: CSVGRGRTYEQYF.

V and J are TRBV10-3 and TRBJ1-5; unclear D gene. CDR3 length equals 13 residues. Germline loops: CDR1 ENHRY, CDR2 SYGVKD. Trimming removed 9 bases from V and 4 bases from J, with 13 bases in between. The CDR3 region is CAIAEGANQPQHF. DNA for the CDR3: TGTGCCATTGCAGAGGGTGCTAATCAGCCCCAGCATTTT.

The chain joins TRBV7-9 to TRBJ1-2, with 10 bases fitting TRBD1. This CDR3 contains 17 residues. Germline V gene sequence: CDR1 SEHNR, CDR2 FQNEAQ (reference sequence). J lost 8 bases, V lost 4 bases, and 16 bases had no gene match. DNA of the CDR3: TGTGCCAGCAGCTCCTCCACCGGACAGGGGGTCCGGGGCGGCTACACCTTC. Translated: CASSSSTGQGVRGGYTF.

The rearrangement joins TRBV12-5 to TRBJ1-1; a weak D match, TRBD1 (5 bases). CDR3 length equals 13 residues. Germline loops: CDR1 LGHNT, CDR2 FRNRAP. With 6 bases removed from V and 7 bases from J, the gap between germline ends came to 15 bases. CDR3 amino acids: CASGPVGANEAFF. The CDR3 DNA reads as TGTGCTAGTGGGCCAGTAGGGGCGAATGAAGCTTTCTTT.